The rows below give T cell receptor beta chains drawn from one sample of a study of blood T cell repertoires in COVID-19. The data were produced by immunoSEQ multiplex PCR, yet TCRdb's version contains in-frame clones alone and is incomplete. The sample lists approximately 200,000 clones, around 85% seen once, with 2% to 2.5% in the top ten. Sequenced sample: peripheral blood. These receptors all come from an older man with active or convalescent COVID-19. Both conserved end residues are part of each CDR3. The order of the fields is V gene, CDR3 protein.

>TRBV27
CASSLSGLSSGEQFF
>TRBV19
CASSREGYNEQFF
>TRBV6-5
CASSQNRGAYYGYTF
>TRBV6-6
CASSSDSNYGYTF
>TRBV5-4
CASSLWTGTNSPLHF
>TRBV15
CAAGGWLAGPNEQFF
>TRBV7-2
CASSLESRSNQPQHF
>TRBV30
CAWSLPGLAGGPASTDTQYF
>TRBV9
CASSVGSGTGDSYGYTF
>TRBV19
CASRPTGGTGANVLTF
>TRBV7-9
CASSLLVSGQFF
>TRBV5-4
CASSLQGFSSPLHF
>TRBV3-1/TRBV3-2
CASASLEGPEKLFF
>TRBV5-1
CASSGLAGVRSGYEQYF
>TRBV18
CASSPQAYGNTIYF
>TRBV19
CATKLDRGRLEQYF
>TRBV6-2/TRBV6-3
CASSYAVGGENQPQHF
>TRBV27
CASSSRTGRALNSGANVLTF
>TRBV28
CASSPLDREELFF
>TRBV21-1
CASSLRRTGNSYEQYF
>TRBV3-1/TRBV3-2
CASSQDLVTLEQFF
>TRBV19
CASSRDSRNTGELFF
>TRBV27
CASSLLPGQEYEQYF
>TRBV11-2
CASSFLTGNGYTF
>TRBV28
CASSPSGRPYNEQFF
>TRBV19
CASSEPGTGRGYTF
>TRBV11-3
CASSPSQGLASSNEQFF
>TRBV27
CASSSLPGVGSSGYGYTF
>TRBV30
CAWSGGVLDEQFF
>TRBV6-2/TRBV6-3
CASSLPGQESPILSYEQYF
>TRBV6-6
CASSPLAINTGELFF
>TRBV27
CASSLRQAAYEQYF
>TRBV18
CASSPFPSEGGNQPQHF
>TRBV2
CASSGTSAYNEQFF
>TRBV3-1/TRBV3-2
CASSPGVGKSGETQYF
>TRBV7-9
CASSLVEYGYTF
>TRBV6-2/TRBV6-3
CASSPTGQGRPYEQYF
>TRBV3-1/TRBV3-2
CASSPGLEPETQYF
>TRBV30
CAWSVLTGAGELFF
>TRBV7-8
CASRLQGSGGYEQYF
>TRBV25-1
CASSAIPGQGDTEAFF
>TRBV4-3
CASSQVTGAKNIQYF
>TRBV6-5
CATTWFGRGVNIQYF
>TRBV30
CAKSGGGAQDTQYF
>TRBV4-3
CASSQGLAGSGADTQYF
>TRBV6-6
CASSPGSNEQYF